These 20 T cell receptor beta chains came from one sample sequenced in a study of T cell changes during pregnancy in multiple sclerosis. Only in-frame clones appear in the TCRdb table, and some are missing; sequencing was by immunoSEQ multiplex PCR. The sample lists about 120,000 clones, 90% to 95% occurring once. Sequenced material: peripheral blood, taken before pregnancy. The source of these receptors is a female donor with multiple sclerosis, enrolled in a pregnancy study.

Details on this clone: The junction shows a germline mismatch at one end, possibly a read error. The gene calls are TRBV9 and TRBJ2-2; the D gene is possibly TRBD2 (7 bases). Looked up from germline, CDR1 is SGDLS and CDR2 is YYNGEE. The CDR3 sequence is 16 residues long. The CDR3 sequence: CASSVAGGAKTGELFF. The CDR3 nucleotides read TGTGCCAGCAGCGTAGCGGGGGGCGCGAAGACCGGGGAGCTGTTTTTT.

This chain joins TRBV19 and TRBJ1-1, with 7 bases matching TRBD1. V gave up 4 bases and J gave up 1 base; unmatched junction bases: 0. Germline V gives CDR1 LNHDA, CDR2 SQIVND (reference sequence). The CDR3 contains 13 residues. Here the CDR3 reads CASSRDRNTEAFF. The CDR3 DNA follows: TGTGCCAGTAGTAGGGACAGGAACACTGAAGCTTTCTTT.

CDR3 region: CASSVSRVTGELFF. CDR3 DNA: TGTGCCAGCAGCGTATCGCGTGTCACCGGGGAGCTGTTTTTT. The V call is TRBV9, the J call TRBJ2-2, with D unclear. Looked up from germline, CDR1 is SGDLS and CDR2 is YYNGEE. V lost 1 base, J lost 4 bases, and 8 bases lay in between. The CDR3 spans 14 residues.

V is TRBV27 and J is TRBJ1-1, with D unclear. The CDR3 is 13 amino acids. With 6 bases removed from V and 4 bases from J, the gap between germline ends came to 12 bases. The germline V gene encodes CDR1 MNHEY and CDR2 SMNVEV (reference sequence). Here the CDR3 DNA reads TGTGCCAGCAGGCGGATCGGGTTCACTGAAGCTTTCTTT. Protein: CASRRIGFTEAFF.

The chain uses TRBV6-6 and TRBJ2-7; no clear D. V was shortened by 5 bases and J by 2 bases, with 19 bases between the two germline ends. CDR3 length: 16 residues. Germline V gives CDR1 MNHNY, CDR2 SVGAGI (reference sequence). The CDR3 sequence is CASSRQSSLGPYEQYF. The CDR3 DNA reads as TGTGCCAGCAGTCGCCAGTCCTCCTTGGGCCCCTACGAGCAGTACTTC.

V and J are TRBV4-2 and TRBJ2-2, with 12 positions matching TRBD2. CDR3 size: 17 residues. The junction had 3 bases not matched to a gene; V was cut back by 4 bases and J by 0 bases. Germline V lookup: CDR1 LGHNA, CDR2 YNFKEQ. The CDR3, as DNA: TGTGCCAGCAGCCGTACTAGCGGGGGGACGAACACCGGGGAGCTGTTTTTT. Its protein is CASSRTSGGTNTGELFF.

The chain links TRBV19 to TRBJ2-2; 9 bases map to TRBD2. J gave up 3 bases and V 3 bases, and 5 bases lay outside the gene matches. This CDR3 spans 16 amino acids. Germline assignment: CDR1 LNHDA and CDR2 SQIVND (reference sequence). In DNA form, the CDR3 reads TGTGCCAGTAGTATGGGCGGGAGGGCCTACACCGGGGAGCTGTTTTTT. This sequence encodes CASSMGGRAYTGELFF. Together with reference TRBV19 and TRBJ2-2, the CDR3 gives the full variable domain: DGGITQSPKYLFRKEGQNVTLSCEQNLNHDAMYWYRQDPGQGLRLIYYSQIVNDFQKGDIAEGYSVSREKKESFPLTVTSAQKNPTAFYLCASSMGGRAYTGELFFGEGSRLTVL.

The V call is TRBV15, the J call TRBJ1-2; 7 positions match TRBD1. The CDR3 consists of 18 residues. In germline, CDR1 is LNHNV, CDR2 YYDKDF (reference sequence). V lost 6 bases to trimming and J lost 6 bases; unmatched junction nucleotides: 22. The CDR3 sequence is CATRDSESWDSAQDGYTF. CDR3 in DNA: TGTGCCACCAGAGATAGCGAATCTTGGGACAGCGCTCAAGATGGCTACACCTTC.

This chain joins TRBV5-1 and TRBJ2-5; 10 bases align to TRBD2. J gave up 1 base and V 5 bases, and 8 bases lay outside the gene matches. This CDR3 spans 16 amino acids. Germline values: CDR1 SGHRS, CDR2 YFSETQ. CDR3 amino acids: CASRSGTSECQETQYF. CDR3 coding DNA: TGCGCCAGCAGGTCCGGGACTAGCGAGTGCCAAGAGACCCAGTACTTC.

This chain uses TRBV30 with TRBJ2-5; 8 bases agree with TRBD2. Trimming at V came to 0 bases and at J to 1 base, leaving 10 bases not matched to a gene. This CDR3 has 17 amino acids. Germline V gene data show CDR1 as GTSNPN and CDR2 as SVGIG (reference sequence). DNA for the CDR3: TGTGCCTGGAGTGTACTAGGTGGGACTAGTACCCAAGAGACCCAGTACTTC. This gives the protein CAWSVLGGTSTQETQYF. The full variable domain, completed using reference TRBV30 and TRBJ2-5, is SQTIHQWPATLVQPVGSPLSLECTVEGTSNPNLYWYRQAAGRGLQLLFYSVGIGQISSEVPQNLSASRPQDRQFILSSKKLLLSDSGFYLCAWSVLGGTSTQETQYFGPGTRLLVL.

The genes are TRBV28 and TRBJ2-7, with a tentative D call TRBD1 (6 bases). CDR1 is MDHEN, CDR2 SYDVKM, per germline. The CDR3 is 17 amino acids. The V and J ends lost 4 bases and 7 bases respectively, with 26 bases between them. The CDR3 nucleotides are TGTGCCAGCAGTTCACTCATAGGGGGAGTAAGGGTTTGGGAGCAGTACTTC. Protein: CASSSLIGGVRVWEQYF.

The rearrangement links TRBV6-1 to TRBJ1-1; D not resolved. Germline-derived CDR1 and CDR2 are MNHNS and SASEGT. The CDR3 sequence is 11 residues long. V lost 7 bases and J lost 1, with 4 bases in between. CDR3 in DNA: TGTGCCAGCAATAGGAACACTGAAGCTTTCTTT. It encodes CASNRNTEAFF.

CDR3 protein: CASMEPAKGRYEQYF. For the CDR3, the DNA is TGTGCCAGCATGGAACCGGCCAAGGGGCGATACGAGCAGTACTTC. The chain employs TRBV6-5 and TRBJ2-7; TRBD1 might be the D (5 bases). CDR3 length equals 15 residues. V lost 7 bases and J 4 bases, leaving 20 bases between the germline ends. The germline V gene encodes CDR1 MNHEY and CDR2 SVGAGI.

The rearrangement links TRBV11-1 to TRBJ2-3; 9 positions agree with TRBD1. The germline V gene has CDR1 SGHAT and CDR2 FQDESV (reference sequence). The CDR3 is made up of 15 amino acids. V gave up 4 bases and J gave up 3 bases; unmatched junction bases: 5. The CDR3 coding sequence is TGTGCCAGCAGCTACTGGGACAGGGAAACAGATACGCAGTATTTT. Protein product: CASSYWDRETDTQYF.

V usage is TRBV27 and J usage is TRBJ2-5; the match to TRBD2 covers 10 bases. The DNA end is more similar to TRBJ2-7, so the J call may be wrong. Per the germline V gene, CDR1 is MNHEY and CDR2 is SMNVEV (reference sequence). This CDR3 comprises 15 residues. The CDR3 sequence is CASKSSVAGGYEQYF. The CDR3 DNA sequence: TGTGCCAGCAAGTCTTCGGTAGCGGGGGGCTACGAGCAGTACTTC.

The gene calls are TRBV2 and TRBJ2-7; 7 bases line up with TRBD1. The CDR3 has 17 amino acids. Germline V CDR1 and CDR2: SNHLY, FYNNEI. The V segment lost 2 bases and the J segment 2 bases; nucleotides outside the gene matches: 12. CDR3 DNA sequence: TGTGCCAGCAGTGAACGTAGGGGGCAGGGGGAAACCTACGAGCAGTACTTC. Its protein is CASSERRGQGETYEQYF.

The V and J genes are TRBV6-1 and TRBJ1-1; the D is unclear. The CDR3 has 14 residues. Deletions cut 8 bases from V and 1 base from J, with 14 bases between. Germline V CDR1 and CDR2: MNHNS, SASEGT. The CDR3 sequence is CASSPYGENTEAFF. CDR3 DNA sequence: TGTGCCAGCTCCCCATACGGAGAGAACACTGAAGCTTTCTTT.

This clone occurred once. This chain connects TRBV10-3 to TRBJ2-7, with 14 bases that match TRBD2. Germline V gene sequence: CDR1 ENHRY, CDR2 SYGVKD. The CDR3 contains 14 residues. V was pared by 6 bases and J by 3 bases, with 1 base of the junction left unmatched. CDR3 DNA: TGTGCCATCAGGGGGACTAGCGGGGGCTACGAGCAGTACTTC. Translating it yields CAIRGTSGGYEQYF.

The chain couples TRBV27 to TRBJ2-7; 11 bases align to TRBD1. The CDR3 runs to 15 residues. The junction had 3 bases not matched to a gene; V was cut back by 3 bases and J by 2 bases. Germline CDR1 and CDR2: MNHEY and SMNVEV (reference sequence). The CDR3 sequence: CASSFRDRGTYEQYF. Written as DNA, the CDR3 is TGTGCCAGCAGTTTCCGGGACAGGGGGACCTACGAGCAGTACTTC.

This chain joins TRBV7-6 and TRBJ2-7, with D perhaps TRBD2 (6 bases). Germline values: CDR1 SGHVS, CDR2 FNYEAQ. The CDR3 contains 17 residues. V was shortened by 0 bases and J by 0 bases, with 15 bases between the two germline ends. The CDR3 bases are TGTGCCAGCAGCTTAGCCGTCAGGGTCGGGGGCTCCTACGAGCAGTACTTC. It codes for CASSLAVRVGGSYEQYF.